The entry below gives a single TCR beta chain sequence along with its context. Per the germline V gene, CDR1 is MGHDK and CDR2 is SYGVNS. The V gene lost 8 bases and the J gene lost 6 bases, with 20 bases spanning the gap. CDR3 length equals 14 residues. The sample is drawn from a study of blood T cells in healthy people across ages. Isolation yielded PBMCs, at least 7 million per sample, in every case. The authors ran a second PCR of about 6 to 11 cycles using a sample-barcoded 5' primer and a J-beta primer mix. TCRdb ran MiXCR on the 5' RACE reads and lists one entry per CDR3 protein. Counted here are 1.5 million to 2 million distinct CDR3 sequences, 28% occurring once; the ten biggest clones make up about 7.7%.

The chain uses TRBV25-1 and TRBJ2-7, with D possibly matching TRBD2 (6 bases). The sequencing input was blood. The sequence came from a woman under 40 in good health. CDR3 coding DNA: TGTGCCAGCGGGCCCGGGACTCTTCCCCTCGAGCAGTACTTC. It encodes CASGPGTLPLEQYF.